Sequencing of this T cell receptor beta chain was carried out in a study of blood T cell repertoires in COVID-19 (dated by TCRdb to the early 2020s). For the wider study: The collaborator samples originated in the United States, Italy and Spain and spanned the acute and convalescent phases of COVID-19. The material from the prospective study consisted of cDNA or gDNA derived from T cells, B-cell-depleted T cells, or PBMCs. The dataset comprised deeply sampled blood TCRbeta repertoires from subjects exposed to, actively infected with, or recovered from COVID-19. The repertoires were made available in a free public database intended to serve as a resource for research on the immune response to SARS-CoV-2. The samples were drawn from the first 160 participants of the ongoing ImmuneRACE study and from 950 to 1,500 subjects provided by 6 global collaborators. Nearly every sample came with metadata listing a de-identified subject ID, COVID-19 status, age in years and sex. Where available, HLA class I and class II types were taken from metadata supplied by the sample provider and were not determined by assay-based typing. Overall study outcomes, separate from this receptor: How much clinical and demographic metadata was included differed by source and by participant, and the metadata was provided uncurated.

TCRbeta CDR3 regions were amplified from genomic DNA using the immunoSEQ Assay, a bias-controlled multiplex PCR. On the study's bioinformatics: The number of nucleated cells in each sample was estimated by amplification of reference gene primers within the assay. Sequence reads were collapsed and filtered to measure the absolute abundance of every unique TCRbeta CDR3 rearrangement. For each sample, productive Simpson clonality was calculated as the square root of Simpson's diversity index across productive rearrangements. This immuneACCESS table, as held by TCRdb, lists in-frame sequences with V and J called but not all clones. Of the missing ones, under half trace to an unresolved V gene in checked studies; the others have no known cause. For V, J and clone size, that table is used; D and trimming come from the DNA. In all, the sample holds about 70,000 clones, and around 80% of those were seen once. Of the sample, 15% to 20% falls within the top ten clones.

This clone was seen only once. Its specific antigen is unknown. No much larger clone is present one base from it, and per-base qualities are unavailable. After removal of 0 bases from V and 3 bases from J, the junction retains 11 bases not matched to a gene. Sequences SGDLS (CDR1) and YYNGEE (CDR2) are obtained from the germline V gene. CDR3 length: 17 amino acids, cysteine to phenylalanine. Just CDR3 DNA is preserved here, 51 bases in frame from base 1. Samples from volunteer blood donors who had recovered from COVID-19 were contributed by a second Seattle source. Collaborating institutions collected whole blood in K2EDTA tubes following their own protocols. Collaborator samples were shipped for TCRbeta analysis as frozen whole blood, isolated PBMCs, or DNA extracted from either sample type.

The sample taken for sequencing was peripheral blood. The origin of this receptor is a man between 65 and 85 years old who had recovered from COVID-19. The V and J genes are TRBV9 and TRBJ1-2; TRBD1 lines up with 7 middle nucleotides. In nucleotide form, the sequence is TGTGCCAGCAGCGTAGGGGAAGGGGGCGCGGGTGACTATGGCTACACCTTC. Its translation reads: CASSVGEGGAGDYGYTF.